This passage covers 28 T cell receptor beta chains from one sample sequenced in a study of cytomegalovirus exposure and HLA in healthy donors. Amplification used 60 Vbeta primers and 13 Jbeta primers. Assay: immunoSEQ multiplex PCR; the TCRdb copy retains only in-frame clones and omits some. The sample records about 90,000 clones, around 78% being singletons. The sample consisted of PBMCs. These TCRs come from a woman in her 40s in good health and CMV-seropositive.

This clone was seen once. In nucleotides, the CDR3 is TGTGCCAGCAGTAGGGGGGGGGCAAACACTGAAGCTTTCTTT. As protein: CASSRGGANTEAFF. The chain combines TRBV6-5 with TRBJ1-1; TRBD1 is a possible D gene (6 bases). Germline CDR1 reads MNHEY; CDR2 reads SVGAGI. The germline V and J ends were trimmed by 5 bases and 2 bases, with 12 bases remaining between them. This CDR3 comprises 14 residues.

The genes are TRBV29-1 and TRBJ2-1; maybe TRBD1 (6 bases). The CDR3 runs 13 residues. Germline-derived CDR1 and CDR2 are SQVTM and ANQGSEA. Trimming took 7 bases from V and 5 from J, leaving 15 bases between them. The DNA of the CDR3 is TGCAGCGGCAACAGGGAGTACAACAATGAGCAGTTCTTC. Protein: CSGNREYNNEQFF.

V gene TRBV6-5 combines with J gene TRBJ2-3; 13 bases align to TRBD2. The trim removed 7 bases at V and 3 bases at J, leaving 4 bases unmatched. CDR3 length: 15 residues. In germline, CDR1 is MNHEY, CDR2 SVGAGI. DNA of the CDR3: TGTGCCAGCAAAAAGACTAGCGGGAGGACAGATACGCAGTATTTT. It is translated as CASKKTSGRTDTQYF.

The gene calls are TRBV6-5 and TRBJ1-2, with unresolved D. There are 13 residues in the CDR3. Trimming pared 7 bases from V and 10 bases from J, leaving 19 bases between. Germline V CDR1 and CDR2: MNHEY, SVGAGI. Here the CDR3 reads CASTLDLQLPYTF. In DNA, the CDR3 is TGTGCCAGCACCCTAGACCTCCAGTTACCCTACACCTTC.

The rearrangement links TRBV14 to TRBJ2-1; the D is unclear. CDR1 is SGHDN, CDR2 FVKESK, per germline. The CDR3 contains 11 residues. The ends were cut back, 4 bases at V and 10 bases at J, with 8 bases in the middle. CDR3 amino acids: CASSPGREQFF. CDR3 coding DNA: TGTGCCAGCAGCCCGGGTAGGGAGCAGTTCTTC.

The chain carries TRBV28 and TRBJ2-7, with D maybe TRBD1 (5 bases). Germline V lookup: CDR1 MDHEN, CDR2 SYDVKM. This CDR3 comprises 15 residues. V was cut by 4 bases and J by 1 base, with 14 bases left in between. CDR3 in amino acids: CASSSLGDVSYEQYF. The CDR3 DNA reads as TGTGCCAGCAGTTCCCTAGGGGATGTGTCCTACGAGCAGTACTTC.

V gene TRBV5-6 combines with J gene TRBJ1-1, with D uncertain. CDR1 is SGHDT and CDR2 is YYEEEE in the germline V gene. The CDR3 covers 16 residues. Trimming left V 6 bases short and J 0 bases short, with 18 bases between. In nucleotides, the CDR3 is TGTGCCAGCACCCCCGGGAGACTTAACATGAACACTGAAGCTTTCTTT. It codes for CASTPGRLNMNTEAFF.

This chain uses TRBV15 with TRBJ1-1, with 11 bases matching TRBD1. The CDR3 has 17 amino acids. CDR1 and CDR2 (germline): LNHNV, YYDKDF (reference sequence). Trimming cost V 4 bases and J 1 base; bases outside gene matches: 8. CDR3 protein: CATSISGQGAANTEAFF. For the CDR3, the DNA is TGTGCCACCAGCATTAGCGGACAGGGGGCCGCGAACACTGAAGCTTTCTTT. The entire variable domain, with the rest obtained from reference TRBV15 and TRBJ1-1, is as follows: DAMVIQNPRYQVTQFGKPVTLSCSQTLNHNVMYWYQQKSSQAPKLLFHYYDKDFNNEADTPDNFQSRRPNTSFCFLDIRSPGLGDTAMYLCATSISGQGAANTEAFFGQGTRLTVV.

The CDR3 DNA follows: TGTGCCAGTAGTATTGGGGGACAGCAAGAGACCCAGTACTTC. Protein: CASSIGGQQETQYF. The V call is TRBV19, the J call TRBJ2-5; 7 bases line up with TRBD1. The CDR3 is 14 residues long. V shed 3 bases and J 2 bases; nucleotides not matched to a gene: 3. Germline assignment: CDR1 LNHDA and CDR2 SQIVND (reference sequence).

The chain carries TRBV4-1 and TRBJ2-2; D perhaps matches TRBD2 (5 bases). Germline V gene sequence: CDR1 MGHRA, CDR2 YSYEKL. V lost 3 bases and J 4 bases, leaving 6 bases between the germline ends. The CDR3 runs to 13 residues. The CDR3 bases are TGCGCCAGCAGCCACACTAGCACCGGGGAGCTGTTTTTT. Protein: CASSHTSTGELFF.

The genes are TRBV19 and TRBJ1-5; tentative D call: TRBD1 (5 bases). Between the trimmed V and J ends, which lost 7 bases and 0 bases, there was a span of 22 bases. Per germline, CDR1 LNHDA and CDR2 SQIVND (reference sequence). The CDR3 sequence is 18 residues long. CDR3 bases: TGTGCCAGTACCCCCCTGGGCAGGGCTACCTATAGCAATCAGCCCCAGCATTTT. Translated, it gives CASTPLGRATYSNQPQHF. Complete variable domain (other parts from reference TRBV19 and TRBJ1-5): DGGITQSPKYLFRKEGQNVTLSCEQNLNHDAMYWYRQDPGQGLRLIYYSQIVNDFQKGDIAEGYSVSREKKESFPLTVTSAQKNPTAFYLCASTPLGRATYSNQPQHFGDGTRLSIL.

The chain couples TRBV5-1 to TRBJ2-3, with D possibly matching TRBD1 (5 bases). CDR3 size: 14 residues. Trimming took off 2 bases at V and 2 bases at J, with 9 bases between the two ends. Germline V gives CDR1 SGHRS, CDR2 YFSETQ. The CDR3 is CASSLGVITDTQYF. DNA for the CDR3: TGCGCCAGCAGCTTAGGGGTGATCACAGATACGCAGTATTTT.

The CDR3 reads CASSLGVRGTEAFF. The CDR3 bases are TGCGCCAGCAGCTTGGGGGTCAGAGGAACTGAAGCTTTCTTT. The chain combines TRBV5-1 with TRBJ1-1; D unresolved. The CDR3 spans 14 residues. Germline V lookup: CDR1 SGHRS, CDR2 YFSETQ. The V end lost 0 bases, the J end lost 5 bases, and 11 bases lay between the germline ends. The full variable domain, with the rest looked up from reference TRBV5-1 and TRBJ1-1, is KAGVTQTPRYLIKTRGQQVTLSCSPISGHRSVSWYQQTPGQGLQFLFEYFSETQRNKGNFPGRFSGRQFSNSRSEMNVSTLELGDSALYLCASSLGVRGTEAFFGQGTRLTVV.

This clone was counted once. The V and J genes are TRBV29-1 and TRBJ2-4; D perhaps matches TRBD2 (6 bases). This CDR3 region has 15 residues. Trimming left V 3 bases short and J 0 bases short, with 12 bases between. The germline CDR1 and CDR2 sequences are SQVTM and ANQGSEA. CDR3 nucleotides: TGCAGCGTTGATGGAGGGGCCTTAGCCAAAAACATTCAGTACTTC. Translation gives CSVDGGALAKNIQYF.

This chain joins TRBV5-1 and TRBJ2-1; 10 nucleotides align to TRBD2. There are 15 residues in the CDR3. The germline V gene has CDR1 SGHRS and CDR2 YFSETQ. The V gene end was trimmed by 6 bases and the J gene end by 2 bases; junction bases not matched to a gene: 5. The DNA of the CDR3 is TGCGCCAGCACCCTACTAGCGGGGACCTACAATGAGCAGTTCTTC. Amino acids: CASTLLAGTYNEQFF. Full variable domain (missing parts from reference TRBV5-1 and TRBJ2-1): KAGVTQTPRYLIKTRGQQVTLSCSPISGHRSVSWYQQTPGQGLQFLFEYFSETQRNKGNFPGRFSGRQFSNSRSEMNVSTLELGDSALYLCASTLLAGTYNEQFFGPGTRLTVL.

This clone appeared once. The CDR3 loop reads CASSPQLGQGQFYEQYF. The DNA of the CDR3 is TGTGCCAGCTCACCACAGTTGGGACAGGGTCAATTCTACGAGCAGTACTTC. This chain connects TRBV18 to TRBJ2-7; TRBD1 agrees at 9 bases. Germline V CDR1 and CDR2: KGHSH, LQKENI. The CDR3 runs 17 residues. Trimming at V came to 1 base and at J to 3 bases, leaving 10 bases not matched to a gene. The complete variable domain, with remaining parts taken from reference TRBV18 and TRBJ2-7, reads NAGVMQNPRHLVRRRGQEARLRCSPMKGHSHVYWYRQLPEEGLKFMVYLQKENIIDESGMPKERFSAEFPKEGPSILRIQQVVRGDSAAYFCASSPQLGQGQFYEQYFGPGTRLTVT.

The gene calls are TRBV7-9 and TRBJ2-1; 11 bases align to TRBD2. Germline V gene data show CDR1 as SEHNR and CDR2 as FQNEAQ (reference sequence). Trimming removed 6 bases from V and 3 bases from J; junction bases left unmatched: 7. This CDR3 is built from 16 residues. In DNA form, the CDR3 reads TGTGCCAGCAGTTTTTCCGGGACTAGCGGCTACAATGAGCAGTTCTTC. This sequence encodes CASSFSGTSGYNEQFF. The whole variable domain, filled in from reference TRBV7-9 and TRBJ2-1, reads DTGVSQNPRHKITKRGQNVTFRCDPISEHNRLYWYRQTLGQGPEFLTYFQNEAQLEKSRLLSDRFSAERPKGSFSTLEIQRTEQGDSAMYLCASSFSGTSGYNEQFFGPGTRLTVL.

This clone was counted ten times or more. The V and J genes are TRBV6-6 and TRBJ2-7; 7 bases agree with TRBD1. This CDR3 contains 14 residues. Losses at the gene ends were 5 bases for V and 6 bases for J; bases not matched to a gene: 10. Looked up from germline, CDR1 is MNHNY and CDR2 is SVGAGI (reference sequence). In DNA form, the CDR3 reads TGTGCCAGCAGTCCCCAAGACAGGGATTTCGAGCAGTACTTC. Translated: CASSPQDRDFEQYF.

The chain has TRBV7-2 and TRBJ1-4; D not resolved. Germline-derived CDR1 and CDR2 are SGHTA and FQGNSA. V dropped 3 bases and J dropped 0 bases, with 11 bases sitting between them. CDR3 length: 16 residues. The CDR3 here is CASSFIVSATNEKLFF. The DNA of the CDR3 is TGTGCCAGCAGCTTTATTGTATCTGCAACTAATGAAAAACTGTTTTTT.

J is TRBJ2-1 and V is TRBV2; 14 bases match TRBD2. CDR3 length: 16 amino acids. The V segment lost 4 bases and the J segment 8 bases; nucleotides outside the gene matches: 7. Germline assignment: CDR1 SNHLY and CDR2 FYNNEI. CDR3 bases: TGTGCCAGCAGTGTGACTAGCGGGAGGGCCGTCGATGAGCAGTTCTTC. This translates into CASSVTSGRAVDEQFF.

The J gene is TRBJ1-3, the V gene TRBV5-5, with D maybe TRBD1 (5 bases). From germline, CDR1 is SGHKS and CDR2 YYEKEE (reference sequence). V gave up 5 bases and J gave up 0 bases, with 12 bases separating them. The CDR3 sequence is 15 residues long. The CDR3: CASSPDSFSGNTIYF. The CDR3 DNA follows: TGTGCCAGCAGTCCTGACAGCTTCTCTGGAAACACCATATATTTT.

J is TRBJ2-3 and V is TRBV6-5; D is perhaps TRBD2 (6 bases). This CDR3 has 13 amino acids. V was clipped by 8 bases and J by 2 bases, with 11 bases between them. Germline assignment: CDR1 MNHEY and CDR2 SVGAGI. The CDR3 sequence is CASRRENTDTQYF. The CDR3 region has the DNA TGTGCCAGCCGCCGGGAGAACACAGATACGCAGTATTTT.

This chain uses TRBV14 with TRBJ2-7; TRBD1 is a possible D gene (5 bases). V was trimmed by 4 bases and J by 5 bases, leaving 15 bases between them. The germline CDR1 and CDR2 sequences are SGHDN and FVKESK. The CDR3 consists of 14 residues. The CDR3 here is CASSRNAQGNEQYF. The CDR3, as DNA: TGTGCCAGCAGCCGGAACGCGCAGGGAAACGAGCAGTACTTC.

This chain uses TRBV7-8 with TRBJ2-7; 10 bases align to TRBD2. The CDR3 totals 13 residues. Germline assignment: CDR1 SGHVS and CDR2 FQNEAQ. J gave up 5 bases and V 3 bases, and 1 base lay outside the gene matches. CDR3 in amino acids: CASSFGTSDEQYF. The CDR3 region has the DNA TGTGCCAGCAGCTTCGGGACTAGCGACGAGCAGTACTTC.

The chain combines TRBV11-3 with TRBJ2-1; D might be TRBD1 (6 bases). V dropped 0 bases and J dropped 5 bases, with 14 bases sitting between them. Germline V gene data show CDR1 as SGHNT and CDR2 as YENEEA. CDR3 length: 16 amino acids. CDR3 residues: CASSLDPRGSHNEQFF. In DNA form, the CDR3 reads TGTGCCAGCAGCTTAGATCCGAGGGGGTCGCACAATGAGCAGTTCTTC.

This clone was seen a handful of times. This chain joins TRBV6-6 and TRBJ2-6; D uncertain. The CDR3 has 14 residues. Trimming removed 4 bases from V and 4 bases from J, with 8 bases in between. The V gene's germline CDR1 is MNHNY and CDR2 SVGAGI (reference sequence). The CDR3 region is CASSSSEGANVLTF. CDR3 nucleotide sequence: TGTGCCAGCAGTTCTTCCGAGGGGGCCAACGTCCTGACTTTC.

The chain employs TRBV5-4 and TRBJ2-7; 8 nucleotides align to TRBD1. Germline CDR1 reads SGHNT; CDR2 reads YYREEE (reference sequence). The CDR3 contains 14 residues. The V and J ends lost 4 bases and 3 bases, in that order; junction bases with no gene match: 6. CDR3: CASSPQGAGYEQYF. The CDR3 bases are TGTGCCAGCAGCCCGCAGGGGGCCGGCTACGAGCAGTACTTC.

This clone showed up just once. The J gene is TRBJ2-2, the V gene TRBV29-1; 7 bases align to TRBD2. Per germline, CDR1 SQVTM and CDR2 ANQGSEA. With V trimmed by 1 base and J by 6 bases, 5 bases remained unmatched. CDR3 length equals 14 residues. CDR3 in DNA: TGCAGCGTTGAAGGGCAGCGGGACGCCGGGGAGCTGTTTTTT. This encodes CSVEGQRDAGELFF.